The present T cell receptor (beta chain) was sequenced within a study of shared clonotypes between healthy human individuals. Broader study findings: Sharing across a handful of donors was seen in 4% to 6.5% of naive CD4 clonotypes.

At deep level, the assay was performed. TCRdb's copy holds only in-frame clones and misses some; the assay was immunoSEQ multiplex PCR. The sample consists of around 1.4 million clones, 97% to 99% of them appearing once. As regards this clone: Its antigen is not known.

Sequenced material: naive CD4+ T cells sorted from blood. This sample's subset: CD45RA+ positively selected. The receptor comes from a man between 25 and 39 years old in good health.

Here the CDR3 DNA reads TGTGCCAGCAGTGAAGGTCAGCGTGGCTACACCTTC. As protein: CASSEGQRGYTF. The chain combines TRBV6-1 with TRBJ1-2; D is undetermined. The CDR3 contains 12 residues. Germline loops: CDR1 MNHNS, CDR2 SASEGT. V lost 1 base, J lost 7 bases, and 7 bases lay in between.